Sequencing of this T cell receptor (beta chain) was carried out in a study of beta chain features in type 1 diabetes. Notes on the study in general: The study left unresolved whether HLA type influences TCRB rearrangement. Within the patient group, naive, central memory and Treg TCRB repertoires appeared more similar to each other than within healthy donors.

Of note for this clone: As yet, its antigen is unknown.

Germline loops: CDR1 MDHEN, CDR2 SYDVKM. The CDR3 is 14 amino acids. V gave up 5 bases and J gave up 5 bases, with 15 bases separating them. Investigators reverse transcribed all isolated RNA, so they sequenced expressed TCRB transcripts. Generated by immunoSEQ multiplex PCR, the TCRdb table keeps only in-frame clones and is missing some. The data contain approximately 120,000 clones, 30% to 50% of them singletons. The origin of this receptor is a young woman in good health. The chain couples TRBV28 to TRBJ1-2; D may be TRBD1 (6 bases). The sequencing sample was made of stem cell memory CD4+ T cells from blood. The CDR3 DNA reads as TGTGCCAGCAGTGGGGGGGGCGTGGTTTATGGCTACACCTTC. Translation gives CASSGGGVVYGYTF.